The present T cell receptor beta chain was sequenced within a study of regulatory T cells in long-lasting Graves disease. Construction of the TCR beta libraries employed iRepertoire HTBI primers in conjunction with Arm-PCR of CDR3 regions. TCRdb analysed the multiplex PCR reads with MiXCR anew, one entry per CDR3 protein. The data show roughly 560,000 distinct CDR3 sequences, with approximately 12% seen just once and roughly 9.3% held by the top ten. The time point is: newly diagnosed GD, antithyroid drugs for less than 3 months. PBMCs provided the RNA from which the TCR library was made. CDR1 is DFQATT and CDR2 is SNEGSKA in the germline V gene (reference sequence). This CDR3 is 17 amino acids long. Trimming removed 6 bases at V and 7 bases at J, with 28 bases between. The table lists this clonotype with many counts. These data were likewise used in another study, on T cells in Graves' hyperthyroidism and ophthalmopathy.

Sequenced material: peripheral blood mononuclear cells (PBMCs), taken at new diagnosis, from a patient treated with antithyroid drugs. The sequence derives from a woman in her thirties with Graves disease. The rearrangement links TRBV20-1 to TRBJ2-1; D is perhaps TRBD2 (7 bases). CDR3 sequence (DNA): TGCAGTGCCAGAACAAAATTCCGGGGCAGGGGAGGGAATGAGCAGTTCTTC. It codes for CSARTKFRGRGGNEQFF.